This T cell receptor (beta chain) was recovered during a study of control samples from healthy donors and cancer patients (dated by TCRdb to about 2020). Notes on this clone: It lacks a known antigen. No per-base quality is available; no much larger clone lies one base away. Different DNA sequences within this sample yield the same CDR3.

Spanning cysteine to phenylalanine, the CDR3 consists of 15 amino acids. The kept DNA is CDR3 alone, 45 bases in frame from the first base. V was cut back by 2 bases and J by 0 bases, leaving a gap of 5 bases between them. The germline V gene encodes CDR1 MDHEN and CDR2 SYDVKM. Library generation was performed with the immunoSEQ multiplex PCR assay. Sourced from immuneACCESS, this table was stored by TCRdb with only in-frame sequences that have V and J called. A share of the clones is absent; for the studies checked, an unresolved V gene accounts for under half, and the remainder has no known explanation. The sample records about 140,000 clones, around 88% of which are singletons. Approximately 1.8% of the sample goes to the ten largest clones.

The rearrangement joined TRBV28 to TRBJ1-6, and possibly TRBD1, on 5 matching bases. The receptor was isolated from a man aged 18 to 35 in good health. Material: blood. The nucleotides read TGTGCCAGCAGTTTAGGGGGCTCCTATAATTCACCCCTCCACTTT. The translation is CASSLGGSYNSPLHF. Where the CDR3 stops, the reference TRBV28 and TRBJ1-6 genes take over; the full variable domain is DVKVTQSSRYLVKRTGEKVFLECVQDMDHENMFWYRQDPGLGLRLIYFSYDVKMKEKGDIPEGYSVSREKKERFSLILESASTNQTSMYLCASSLGGSYNSPLHFGNGTRLTVT.